This T cell receptor beta chain appears in the sequencing data of a study of identical twins. Deletions cut 0 bases from V and 6 bases from J, with 8 bases between. This CDR3 comprises 14 residues. Germline V gene sequence: CDR1 SGHNT, CDR2 YENEEA. Healthy Caucasian donors formed the entire cohort. cDNA molecules carried unique molecular identifiers, and template switching added a universal primer site. TCRdb independently ran MiXCR on the 5' RACE reads; one entry per CDR3 protein. The sample yields about 550,000 distinct CDR3 sequences, approximately 20% seen once. The same data also went into a second study, on yellow fever vaccine responses in identical twins.

The sample taken for sequencing was CD4+ T cells sorted from blood. The receptor's source is a woman younger than 30 in good health. The rearrangement joins TRBV11-3 to TRBJ2-2, with D unclear. CDR3 region: CASSLDSLAGELFF. The CDR3, as DNA: TGTGCCAGCAGCTTAGACAGTCTGGCCGGGGAGCTGTTTTTT.